The 22 T cell receptor beta chains below were found in one sample sequenced in a study of vaccination and CD4 T cells after COVID-19. These TCRs' antigens remain unknown. Sequenced with the Oncomine TCR Beta short-read assay was DNA taken from cultured CD4+ T cells. In TCRdb, the PCR reads were re-called with MiXCR into one record per CDR3 protein. The sample carries approximately 16,000 distinct CDR3 sequences, about 75% recorded once. Regarding treatment: approximately nine-day PBMC culture with coronavirus spike peptide pools or control peptides (ViraFEST assay). This material consisted of CD4+ T cells from blood, cultured in vitro, taken after SARS-CoV-2 vaccination. The source of these receptors is a human donor who received a COVID-19 vaccine.

V and J are TRBV6-1 and TRBJ1-6; D perhaps matches TRBD1 (6 bases). V lost 2 bases and J 2 bases, leaving 19 bases between the germline ends. The CDR3 totals 19 residues. The germline gives CDR1 MNHNS, CDR2 SASEGT. The CDR3 DNA reads as TGTGCCAGCAGTGAAAACGGCGATACAGGGAGGACCTATAATTCACCCCTCCACTTT. It codes for CASSENGDTGRTYNSPLHF.

This clonotype came up once. The V gene is TRBV6-5, the J gene TRBJ1-1; perhaps TRBD1 as D (6 bases). The length of the CDR3 is 17 residues. V lost 0 bases, J lost 0 bases, and 14 bases lay in between. Germline V CDR1 and CDR2: MNHEY, SVGAGI. CDR3 in DNA: TGTGCCAGCAGTTACTCGAAGGGGGTTCAAGTGAACACTGAAGCTTTCTTT. This translates into CASSYSKGVQVNTEAFF.

This CDR3 reads CASSLAVTGEKEETQYF. The CDR3 bases are TGCGCCAGCAGCTTGGCCGTAACAGGGGAAAAGGAAGAGACCCAGTACTTC. The chain links TRBV5-1 to TRBJ2-5; TRBD1 matches at 7 bases. V lost 0 bases to trimming and J lost 3 bases; unmatched junction nucleotides: 11. This CDR3 region has 17 residues. Germline assignment: CDR1 SGHRS and CDR2 YFSETQ.

Comments on this clonotype: One junction end does not reproduce the germline sequence, and a read error may be involved. The chain links TRBV15 to TRBJ1-2; D is unclear. The CDR3 extends over 12 amino acids. The germline gives CDR1 LNHNV, CDR2 YYDKDF (reference sequence). The CDR3 reads CAASRFSYGYTF. Written as DNA, the CDR3 is TGTGCCGCCAGCAGATTCTCCTATGGCTACACCTTC.

The rearrangement uses TRBV24-1 and TRBJ2-3; 9 positions match TRBD2. CDR1 is KGHDR and CDR2 is SFDVKD in the germline V gene. V was pared by 3 bases and J by 2 bases, with 5 bases of the junction left unmatched. The CDR3 has 16 amino acids. The CDR3 DNA follows: TGTGCCACCAGTGATAGGCGCGGGGGGGACACAGATACGCAGTATTTT. Its translation: CATSDRRGGDTDTQYF.

The genes are TRBV6-1 and TRBJ2-4; 11 bases align to TRBD2. Germline V lookup: CDR1 MNHNS, CDR2 SASEGT. The CDR3 has 14 amino acids. Trimming at V came to 2 bases and at J to 9 bases, leaving 3 bases not matched to a gene. Written as DNA, the CDR3 is TGTGCCAGCAGTGAACTAGCGGGGGGAGGCATTCAGTACTTC. The encoded protein is CASSELAGGGIQYF.

The rearrangement links TRBV20-1 to TRBJ2-7; D is perhaps TRBD1 (6 bases). The V gene lost 3 bases and the J gene lost 5 bases, with 11 bases spanning the gap. In germline, CDR1 is DFQATT, CDR2 SNEGSKA (reference sequence). This CDR3 has 12 amino acids. The CDR3 is CSARPGQHEQYF. CDR3 nucleotide sequence: TGCAGTGCTAGGCCGGGACAACACGAGCAGTACTTC.

The chain couples TRBV7-3 to TRBJ2-1; 7 bases are shared with TRBD1. CDR3 length: 16 amino acids. V was pared by 7 bases and J by 7 bases, with 16 bases of the junction left unmatched. Looked up from germline, CDR1 is SGHTA and CDR2 is FQGTGA. The DNA of the CDR3 is TGTGCCAGCACCCCAGTTCCTCGGACAGGAGCGAATGAGCAGTTCTTC. Translating gives CASTPVPRTGANEQFF.

The chain couples TRBV7-9 to TRBJ2-7; TRBD2 is a possible D gene (7 bases). V dropped 2 bases and J dropped 9 bases, with 11 bases sitting between them. This CDR3 is built from 12 residues. Per the germline V gene, CDR1 is SEHNR and CDR2 is FQNEAQ (reference sequence). CDR3 sequence reads: CASSLTGGGQYF. The CDR3 DNA reads TGTGCCAGCAGCTTAACGGGGGGCGGGCAGTACTTC.

The CDR3 loop reads CSVDGTGAGNYGYTF. The CDR3 DNA follows: TGCAGCGTTGATGGGACAGGGGCGGGGAACTATGGCTACACCTTC. V gene TRBV29-1 combines with J gene TRBJ1-2, with 10 nucleotides matching TRBD1. V lost 3 bases and J lost 2; bases outside the gene matches: 6. This CDR3 is 15 amino acids long. CDR1 and CDR2 from the germline V gene are SQVTM and ANQGSEA.

The V and J genes are TRBV19 and TRBJ1-5, with 7 nucleotides matching TRBD1. The junction had 7 bases not matched to a gene; V was cut back by 5 bases and J by 6 bases. Germline CDR1 is LNHDA and CDR2 is SQIVND (reference sequence). The CDR3 is made up of 14 amino acids. This chain's CDR3 is CASSSDREGQPQHF. CDR3 sequence (DNA): TGTGCCAGTAGTTCAGACAGGGAGGGTCAGCCCCAGCATTTT. Full variable domain (rest looked up from reference TRBV19 and TRBJ1-5): DGGITQSPKYLFRKEGQNVTLSCEQNLNHDAMYWYRQDPGQGLRLIYYSQIVNDFQKGDIAEGYSVSREKKESFPLTVTSAQKNPTAFYLCASSSDREGQPQHFGDGTRLSIL.

V and J are TRBV6-2 or TRBV6-3 and TRBJ1-1; a possible D gene is TRBD1 (5 bases). Trimming pared 8 bases from V and 0 bases from J, leaving 13 bases between. This CDR3 contains 14 residues. Per the germline V gene, CDR1 is MNHEY and CDR2 is SVGEGT. The CDR3, as DNA: TGTGCCAGCCGCACGGGGGGTATGAACACTGAAGCTTTCTTT. Translating it yields CASRTGGMNTEAFF.

This chain uses TRBV7-7 with TRBJ2-1; tentative D call: TRBD1 (6 bases). The germline gives CDR1 SSHAT, CDR2 FNYEAQ (reference sequence). Trimming cost V 5 bases and J 5 bases, with 10 bases left between them. The CDR3 is 13 amino acids. The CDR3 loop is CASSPGTNNEQFF. For the CDR3, the DNA is TGTGCCAGCAGCCCCGGGACAAACAATGAGCAGTTCTTC.

CDR3 protein: CASSIGTSGQETQYF. Here the CDR3 DNA reads TGTGCCAGTAGTATAGGAACTAGTGGCCAAGAGACCCAGTACTTC. The V and J genes are TRBV19 and TRBJ2-5; D is possibly TRBD2 (5 bases). Germline assignment: CDR1 LNHDA and CDR2 SQIVND (reference sequence). The ends were cut back, 1 base at V and 1 base at J, with 10 bases in the middle. There are 15 residues in the CDR3.

The genes are TRBV20-1 and TRBJ1-6, with D hard to call. CDR3 length: 14 amino acids. Per germline, CDR1 DFQATT and CDR2 SNEGSKA (reference sequence). With 3 bases removed from V and 11 bases from J, the gap between germline ends came to 17 bases. CDR3 DNA: TGCAGTGCTAGCGGGAGGGCCAGCGATCCACCCCTCCACTTT. Amino acid sequence: CSASGRASDPPLHF.

In its sample, this clonotype was seen once. The chain links TRBV6-1 to TRBJ1-2; a possible D gene is TRBD1 (6 bases). The CDR3 loop spans 16 amino acids. From germline, CDR1 is MNHNS and CDR2 SASEGT. Deletions cut 2 bases from V and 4 bases from J, with 17 bases between. For the CDR3, the DNA is TGTGCCAGCAGTGAATATCGGGGAGGGGGAGGCTATGGCTACACCTTC. This sequence encodes CASSEYRGGGGYGYTF.

This clonotype was counted only a few times. The chain carries TRBV19 and TRBJ1-5; tentatively, D is TRBD1 (5 bases). V lost 4 bases and J 0 bases, leaving 19 bases between the germline ends. The V gene's germline CDR1 is LNHDA and CDR2 SQIVND (reference sequence). CDR3 length: 18 amino acids. The CDR3 is CASSTPAGKVGSNQPQHF. The CDR3 region has the DNA TGTGCCAGTAGTACCCCAGCAGGGAAAGTTGGTAGCAATCAGCCCCAGCATTTT.

The genes are TRBV20-1 and TRBJ1-5; 8 bases fit TRBD1. This CDR3 has 14 amino acids. Germline V gene lookup returns CDR1 DFQATT and CDR2 SNEGSKA (reference sequence). J was trimmed by 7 bases and V by 1 base; bases with no gene match: 6. The CDR3 DNA sequence: TGCAGTGCTAGAGGTGGACAGGGAGGGCAGCCCCAGCATTTT. Protein: CSARGGQGGQPQHF.

Turning to this clonotype: One end of the junction is discordant with germline, which a read error may explain. V and J are TRBV2 and TRBJ2-1; 7 bases are shared with TRBD2. Germline V gene sequence: CDR1 SNHLY, CDR2 FYNNEI. The CDR3 loop spans 15 amino acids. CDR3 in amino acids: CASSDFRVGAGPQIF. The CDR3 DNA reads TGTGCCAGCAGTGATTTTCGGGTGGGAGCGGGGCCGCAAATCTTC.

The V gene is TRBV19, the J gene TRBJ1-1; D call uncertain. Germline CDR1 reads LNHDA; CDR2 reads SQIVND (reference sequence). V was trimmed by 2 bases and J by 5 bases, leaving 9 bases between them. The CDR3 is 13 residues long. CDR3 region: CASSILLRTEAFF. The DNA for the CDR3 is TGTGCCAGTAGTATACTCTTACGGACTGAAGCTTTCTTT.

J is TRBJ2-5 and V is TRBV1; TRBD2, the table's D call, lacks a check against the DNA. TRBV1 is a recognized pseudogene. The CDR3 is 13 residues long. CDR3 sequence: CTSSTRRGETQYF. CDR3 coding DNA: TGCACCAGCAGCACAAGACGCGGGGAGACCCAGTACTTC.

The chain carries TRBV24-1 and TRBJ2-5; 9 nucleotides match TRBD1. The V gene end was trimmed by 4 bases and the J gene end by 5 bases; junction bases not matched to a gene: 7. CDR1 and CDR2 (germline): KGHDR, SFDVKD. The CDR3 is 15 residues long. Here the CDR3 reads CATSDGTGMGETQYF. CDR3 nucleotides: TGTGCCACCAGTGACGGGACAGGGATGGGGGAGACCCAGTACTTC.